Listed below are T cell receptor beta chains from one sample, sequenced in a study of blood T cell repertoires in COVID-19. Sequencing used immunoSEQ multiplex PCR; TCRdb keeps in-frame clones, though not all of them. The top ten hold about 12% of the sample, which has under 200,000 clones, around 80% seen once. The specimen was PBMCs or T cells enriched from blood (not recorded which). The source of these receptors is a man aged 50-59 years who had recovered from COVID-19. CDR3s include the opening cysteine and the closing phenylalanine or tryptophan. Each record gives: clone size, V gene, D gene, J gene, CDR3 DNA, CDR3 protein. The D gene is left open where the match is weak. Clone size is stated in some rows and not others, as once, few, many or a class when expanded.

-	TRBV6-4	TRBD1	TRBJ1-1	TGTGCCAGCAGTGACGGGACAGGGACCACTGAAGCTTTCTTT	CASSDGTGTTEAFF
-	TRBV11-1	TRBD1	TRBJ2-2	TGTGCCAGCAGAACAGGGGGCTCGAACACCGGGGAGCTGTTTTTT	CASRTGGSNTGELFF
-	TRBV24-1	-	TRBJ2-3	TGTGCCACCAGTGATACTGGACACAACCCAGATACGCAGTATTTT	CATSDTGHNPDTQYF
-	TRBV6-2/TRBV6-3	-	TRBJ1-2	TGTGCCAGCAGTTACGGTATGGCTTATGGCTACACCTTC	CASSYGMAYGYTF
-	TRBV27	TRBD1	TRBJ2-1	TGTGCCAGCAGTCCTCCGGACAGGTCCTACAATGAGCAGTTCTTC	CASSPPDRSYNEQFF
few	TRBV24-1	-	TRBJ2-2	TGTGCCACCAGTGATTTGTTAAGAGGGACCGGGGAGCTGTTTTTT	CATSDLLRGTGELFF
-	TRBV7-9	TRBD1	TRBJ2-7	TGTGCCAGCAGCTTAGTGGGGACAGGGATTTACGAGCAGTACTTC	CASSLVGTGIYEQYF
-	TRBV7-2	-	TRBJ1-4	TGTGCCAGCAGTTCGGACCCAGGGACTTGGGAGCGTAAACTGTTTTTT	CASSSDPGTWERKLFF
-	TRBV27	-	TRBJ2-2	TGTGCCAGCAGTTTACTAGGGGGAACCGGGGAGCTGTTTTTT	CASSLLGGTGELFF
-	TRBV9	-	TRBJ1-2	TGTGCCAGCAGCGTAGATACAGCTTCTAACTATGGCTACACCTTC	CASSVDTASNYGYTF
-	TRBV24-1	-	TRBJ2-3	TGTGCCACCAGTGGGGCGGGACAGCCCAGGGCAGGTACGCAGTATTTT	CATSGAGQPRAGTQYF
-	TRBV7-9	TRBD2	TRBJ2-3	TGTGCCAGCAGCTTAATAGCGGGGGGGAAGAGCACAGATACGCAGTATTTT	CASSLIAGGKSTDTQYF
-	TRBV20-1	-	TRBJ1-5	TGCAGTGCTAGTGTTCCGGGAGACCAGCCCCAGCATTTT	CSASVPGDQPQHF
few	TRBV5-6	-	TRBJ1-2	TGTGCCAGCAGCTTTGGACAGAGCCTCCACGATGGCTACACCTTC	CASSFGQSLHDGYTF
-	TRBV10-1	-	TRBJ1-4	TGCGCCAGCAGTGAGTCGACGGGGCAAGGCGGGGGACTGTTTTTT	CASSESTGQGGGLFF
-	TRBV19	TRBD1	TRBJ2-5	TGTGCCAGTAGTATGATTGGGGCAGGGGGCGAGACCCAGTACTTC	CASSMIGAGGETQYF
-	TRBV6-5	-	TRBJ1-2	TGTGCCAGCAGTCAGACAGGAAAGGGCTACACCTTC	CASSQTGKGYTF
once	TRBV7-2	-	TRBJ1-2	TGTGCCAGCAGCTTGACGCAGGGGACGGACTATGGCTACACCTTC	CASSLTQGTDYGYTF
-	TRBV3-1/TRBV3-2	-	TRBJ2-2	TGTGCCAGCAGCCAAGAAGAAGGGAGTCCCGCCGGGGAGCTGTTTTTT	CASSQEEGSPAGELFF
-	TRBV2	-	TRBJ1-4	TGTGCCAGCAGGACAGCGGAAAAACTGTTTTTT	CASRTAEKLFF
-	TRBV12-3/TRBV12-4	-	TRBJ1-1	TGTGCCAGCAGTCCCTCAGGGAACACTGAAGCTTTCTTT	CASSPSGNTEAFF
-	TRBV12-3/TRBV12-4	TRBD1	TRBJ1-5	TGTGCCAGCAGAACAGGGGCAAGGCCCCAGCATTTT	CASRTGARPQHF
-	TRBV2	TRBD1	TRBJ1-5	TGTGCCAGCAGGGGGACAGATTATAGCAATCAGCCCCAGCATTTT	CASRGTDYSNQPQHF
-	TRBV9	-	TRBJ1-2	TGTGCCAGCAGCGTAGATTCTACAGGGCCCTATGGCTACACCTTC	CASSVDSTGPYGYTF
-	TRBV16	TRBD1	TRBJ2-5	TGTGCCAGCAGTCCCAAGACAGGGACGAAGACCCAGTACTTC	CASSPKTGTKTQYF
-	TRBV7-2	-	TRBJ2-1	TGTGCCAGCAGCTTAGTGCAGGGCAACTACAATGAGCAGTTCTTC	CASSLVQGNYNEQFF
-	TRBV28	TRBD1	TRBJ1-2	TGTGCCAGCAGTTCGGACAAAATAGGGACAGCTATATTC	CASSSDKIGTAIF
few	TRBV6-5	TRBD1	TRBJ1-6	TGTGCCAGCAGCCTGGGACAGGGGGAATCACCCCTCCACTTT	CASSLGQGESPLHF
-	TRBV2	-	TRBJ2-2	TGTGCCAGCAGCCCGGGACAGAACACCGGGGAGCTGTTTTTT	CASSPGQNTGELFF
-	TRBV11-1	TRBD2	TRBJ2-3	TGTGCCAGCAGCTTGACTAGCGGGGTAGATACGCAGTATTTT	CASSLTSGVDTQYF
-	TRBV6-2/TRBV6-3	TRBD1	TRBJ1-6	TGTGCCAGCAGTTACGCTGTGTCGGGTCAGGGGGCGAATTCACCCCTCCACTTT	CASSYAVSGQGANSPLHF
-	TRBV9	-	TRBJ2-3	TGTGCCAGCAGCGTAGGACCGGGGTACACAGATACGCAGTATTTT	CASSVGPGYTDTQYF
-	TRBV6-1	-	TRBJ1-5	TGTGCCAGCAGTGACGACAGAAATCAGCCCCAGCATTTT	CASSDDRNQPQHF
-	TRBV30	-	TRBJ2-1	TGTGCCTGGAGTTTAGGACTATCCCCCTACAATGAGCAGTTCTTC	CAWSLGLSPYNEQFF
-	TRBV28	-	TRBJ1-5	TGTGCCAGCAGTTTATTTTTCAGCCGGGGTAAGGGCGATCAGCCCCAGCATTTT	CASSLFFSRGKGDQPQHF
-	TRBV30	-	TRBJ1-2	TGTGCCTGGAGTGTAAGGGGTGAAGGTGGCTACACCTTC	CAWSVRGEGGYTF
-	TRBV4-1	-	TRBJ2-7	TGCGCCAGCAGCCAACTACAGGCCCCATCTGCTTACGAGCAGTACTTC	CASSQLQAPSAYEQYF
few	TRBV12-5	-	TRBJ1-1	TGTGCTAGTGAAGGACAGAACACTGAAGCTTTCTTT	CASEGQNTEAFF
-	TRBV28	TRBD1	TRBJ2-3	TGTGCCAGCAGCCCTTACAGGGGGCGCGGCACAGATACGCAGTATTTT	CASSPYRGRGTDTQYF
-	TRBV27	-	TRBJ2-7	TGTGCCAGCAGGGCCTTCCCGGGACAAAATACCTACGAGCAGTACTTC	CASRAFPGQNTYEQYF
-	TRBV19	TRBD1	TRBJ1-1	TGTGCCAGTAGTGGACTGATGCAGGGGGCAATGAACACTGAAGCTTTCTTT	CASSGLMQGAMNTEAFF
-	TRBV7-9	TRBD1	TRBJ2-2	TGTGCCAGCAGCTTAGGGACAGGTATTAGTCCCGGGGAGCTGTTTTTT	CASSLGTGISPGELFF
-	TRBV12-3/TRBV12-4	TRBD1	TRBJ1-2	TGTGCCAGCAGCCAACAGGGGCTCTATGGCTACACCTTC	CASSQQGLYGYTF
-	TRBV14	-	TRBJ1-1	TGTGCCAGCAGCCAACAGGTGAACACTGAAGCTTTCTTT	CASSQQVNTEAFF
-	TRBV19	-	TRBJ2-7	TGTGCCAGTAGTTTTTCAAGCAACTACGAGCAGTACTTC	CASSFSSNYEQYF
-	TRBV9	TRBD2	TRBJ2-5	TGTGCCAGCAGCGTAGGGCCTAGCGGGGGGGCCGGAGAGGGGACCCAGTACTTC	CASSVGPSGGAGEGTQYF
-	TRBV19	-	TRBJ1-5	TGTGCCAGTAGTCCAACTAATCAGCCCCAGCATTTT	CASSPTNQPQHF
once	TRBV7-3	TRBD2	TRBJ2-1	TGTGCCAGCAGCCCACAAGCGGGGGGGCTATACAATGAGCAGTTCTTC	CASSPQAGGLYNEQFF
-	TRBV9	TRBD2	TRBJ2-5	TGTGCCAGCAGCCTATCGGGACTAGCGCAAGAGACCCAGTACTTC	CASSLSGLAQETQYF
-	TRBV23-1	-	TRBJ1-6	TGCGCCAGCTTGGAACAGAGAAATTCACCCCTCCACTTT	CASLEQRNSPLHF
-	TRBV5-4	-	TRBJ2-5	TGTGCCAGCAGTTTTAAGGGGATGGGAGAGACCCAGTACTTC	CASSFKGMGETQYF
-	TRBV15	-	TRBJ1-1	TGTGCCACCAGCCAGGGATCTCACACTGAAGCTTTCTTT	CATSQGSHTEAFF
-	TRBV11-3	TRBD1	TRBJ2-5	TGTGCCAGCAGCCAGGGACAGGGGGAGACCCAGTACTTC	CASSQGQGETQYF
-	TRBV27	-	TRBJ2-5	TGTGCCAGCAGTCCCCTGGTGGGAGCAGCCCAGTACTTC	CASSPLVGAAQYF
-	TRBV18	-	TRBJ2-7	TGTGCCAGCTCGGAAGGGGTAGGCCCTTCGTACGAGCAGTACTTC	CASSEGVGPSYEQYF
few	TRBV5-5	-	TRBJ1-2	TGTGCCAGCAGCCTCGGGGGTAACTATGGCTACACCTTC	CASSLGGNYGYTF
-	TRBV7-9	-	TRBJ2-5	TGTGCCAGCAGCTTGAGCCTGGAGACCCAGTACTTC	CASSLSLETQYF